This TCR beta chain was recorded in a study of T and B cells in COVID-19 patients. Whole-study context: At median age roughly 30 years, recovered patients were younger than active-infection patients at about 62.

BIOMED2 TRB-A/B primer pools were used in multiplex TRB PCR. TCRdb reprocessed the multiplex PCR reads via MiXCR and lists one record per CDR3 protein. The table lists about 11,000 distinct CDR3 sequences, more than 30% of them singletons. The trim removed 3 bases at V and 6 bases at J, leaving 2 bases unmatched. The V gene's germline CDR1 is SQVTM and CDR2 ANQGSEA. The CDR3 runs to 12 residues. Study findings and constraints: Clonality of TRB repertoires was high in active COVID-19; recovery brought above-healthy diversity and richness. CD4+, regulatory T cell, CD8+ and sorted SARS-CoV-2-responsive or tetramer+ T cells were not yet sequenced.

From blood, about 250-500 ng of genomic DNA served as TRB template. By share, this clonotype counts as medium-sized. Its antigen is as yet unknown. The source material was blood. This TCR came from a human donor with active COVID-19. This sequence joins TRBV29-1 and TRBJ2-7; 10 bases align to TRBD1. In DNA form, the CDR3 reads TGCAGCGTTGATGGGACAGGGGTCGAGCAGTACTTC. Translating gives CSVDGTGVEQYF.